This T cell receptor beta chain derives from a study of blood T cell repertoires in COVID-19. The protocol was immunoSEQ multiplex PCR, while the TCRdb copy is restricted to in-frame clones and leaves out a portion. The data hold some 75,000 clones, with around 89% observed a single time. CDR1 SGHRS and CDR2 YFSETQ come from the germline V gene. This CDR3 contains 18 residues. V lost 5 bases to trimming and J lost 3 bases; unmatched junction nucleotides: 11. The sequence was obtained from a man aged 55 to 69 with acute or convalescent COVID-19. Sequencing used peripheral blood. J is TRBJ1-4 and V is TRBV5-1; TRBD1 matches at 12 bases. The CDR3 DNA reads TGCGCCAGCAGAACTACCGGGACAGGGGGCTCAGCTAATGAAAAACTGTTTTTT. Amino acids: CASRTTGTGGSANEKLFF.